These T cell receptor beta chains were read from a single sample in a study of CD8 T cells in Susac syndrome. Using its own MiXCR run on the immunoSEQ multiplex PCR reads, TCRdb lists one record per CDR3 protein. The sample gives under 200,000 distinct CDR3 sequences, 95% of which show up once; less than 0.11% is in the top ten. Sequencing was carried out using CD4+ T cells from PBMCs. The receptors were gathered from a human donor in good health. The CDR3 runs from the conserved cysteine through the conserved F or W. Fields, in order: V gene, J gene, clone size, D gene, CDR3 DNA, CDR3 protein. A D gene is named only where the DNA matches it firmly. Clone sizes are given selectively: once, few, many, or a class where the clone is expanded.

TRBV6-5,TRBJ2-1,-,TRBD1,TGTGCCAGCAGTTCCCTGGCCCCGACAGGGGAGTTCTTC,CASSSLAPTGEFF
TRBV12-3/TRBV12-4,TRBJ2-3,-,-,TGTGCCAGCACCGGGACGGATACGCAGTATTTT,CASTGTDTQYF
TRBV3-1,TRBJ2-1,-,TRBD2,TGTGCCAGCAGCCATACGCGACTAGCAGACAATGAGCAGTTCTTC,CASSHTRLADNEQFF
TRBV29-1,TRBJ2-5,-,TRBD2,TGCAGCGCCGCCGGGACTAGCGGGGGAGAGACCCAGTACTTC,CSAAGTSGGETQYF
TRBV5-1,TRBJ2-2,once,TRBD2,TGCGCCAGCAGCCCCTCCTGGACTAGCTCCGGGGAGCTGTTTTTT,CASSPSWTSSGELFF
TRBV29-1,TRBJ2-3,-,-,TGCAGCGTTGATTCCCCCCAGGGCACAGATACGCAGTATTTT,CSVDSPQGTDTQYF
TRBV20-1,TRBJ1-6,-,-,TGCAGTGCTAGAGATCCGGTGAGGCGGAGTAATTCACCCCTCCACTTT,CSARDPVRRSNSPLHF
TRBV7-2,TRBJ1-2,-,-,TGTGCCAGCAGCTTAGCGCCGGCAGACATCTATGGCTACACCTTC,CASSLAPADIYGYTF
TRBV20-1,TRBJ2-7,-,-,TGCTCGAGTGTTGACAGGACTACCTACGAGCAGTACTTC,CSSVDRTTYEQYF
TRBV29-1,TRBJ2-1,-,-,TGCAGCGTTGTGGGGACCGAGCAGTTCTTC,CSVVGTEQFF
TRBV6-5,TRBJ2-7,-,-,TGTGCCAGCAGTTATACAGGGATGCCTCCCTACGAGCAGTACTTC,CASSYTGMPPYEQYF
TRBV20-1,TRBJ2-1,-,TRBD2,TGCAGTGCCTTTGGACTAGCGGCCTACAATGAGCAGTTCTTC,CSAFGLAAYNEQFF
TRBV12-3/TRBV12-4,TRBJ2-1,-,-,TGTGCCAGCGCAATCGCCAAGAGCAATGAGCAGTTCTTC,CASAIAKSNEQFF
TRBV29-1,TRBJ2-1,-,-,TGCAGCTCCATAGCGGTAACCTACAATGAGCAGTTCTTC,CSSIAVTYNEQFF
TRBV20-1,TRBJ1-5,-,-,TGCAGTGCCTCTCTCCACGGGGACGAGAGTCAGCCCCAGCATTTT,CSASLHGDESQPQHF
TRBV20-1,TRBJ2-5,-,TRBD2,TGCAGTGCTAGAGCCCTAGCGGGGGAAGAGACCCAGTACTTC,CSARALAGEETQYF
TRBV7-2,TRBJ2-2,-,-,TGTGCCAGCAGCTTCGGGTTTTTAGAATACGGGGAGCTGTTTTTT,CASSFGFLEYGELFF
TRBV10-3,TRBJ2-7,-,TRBD1,TGTGCCATCAGCGCGAGGCCGCGGGACAGGGGGGCCTACGAGCAGTACTTC,CAISARPRDRGAYEQYF
TRBV18,TRBJ2-7,-,TRBD2,TGTGCCAGCTCACCCTTGCGGGGGGCGCTTCCTGACGAGCAGTACTTC,CASSPLRGALPDEQYF
TRBV14,TRBJ1-1,once,-,TGTGCCAGCAGCCAAACAGCAGGGAGGGGGAACACTGAAGCTTTCTTT,CASSQTAGRGNTEAFF
TRBV6-5,TRBJ2-2,-,-,TGTGCCAGCTGGGACTCAACGAACACCGGGGAGCTGTTTTTT,CASWDSTNTGELFF
TRBV29-1,TRBJ2-5,-,-,TGCAGCGTTCGATTACCTCAAGAGACCCAGTACTTC,CSVRLPQETQYF
TRBV6-5,TRBJ2-2,-,-,TGTGCCAGCAGTCCCTCGGGGGAAACCAGGGAGCTGTTTTTT,CASSPSGETRELFF
TRBV23-1,TRBJ1-6,-,-,TGCGCCAGCCGCCATGAGGGGGGGCGGAATTCACCCCTCCACTTT,CASRHEGGRNSPLHF
TRBV2,TRBJ2-2,-,-,TGTGCCAGCAGTGAAGAGAACACCGGGGAGCTGTTTTTT,CASSEENTGELFF
TRBV7-9,TRBJ1-2,-,-,TGTGCCAGCAGCTTCGACAGGAGGTATGGCTACACCTTC,CASSFDRRYGYTF
TRBV20-1,TRBJ2-1,-,-,TGCAGTGCTAGAGAGGGGACAAAGCAGTTCTTC,CSAREGTKQFF
TRBV7-9,TRBJ2-1,-,TRBD2,TGTGCCTTACTTTCCGGGACTAGTTATGAGCAGTTCTTC,CALLSGTSYEQFF
TRBV12-3/TRBV12-4,TRBJ1-1,-,TRBD1,TGTGCCAGCAGACGGGGGACAGTAGAAGCTTTCTTT,CASRRGTVEAFF
TRBV7-8,TRBJ2-5,-,TRBD1,TGTGCCAGCAGCTTAGTATTCGGGACAGAGTACCAAGAGACCCAGTACTTC,CASSLVFGTEYQETQYF
TRBV3-1,TRBJ2-2,-,-,TGTGCCAGCAGCCAAGTTCCCGGGGAGCTGTTTTTT,CASSQVPGELFF
TRBV5-1,TRBJ2-5,-,-,TGCGCCAGCAGCTTGGATTACGGTCCGCAAGAGACCCAGTACTTC,CASSLDYGPQETQYF
TRBV28,TRBJ2-7,-,-,TGTGCCAGCAGCCTGACCGGGGGGCGCTCCTACGAGCAGTACTTC,CASSLTGGRSYEQYF
TRBV12-3/TRBV12-4,TRBJ1-1,-,-,TGTGCCAGCAGTTCAGACAGGACGAACACTGAAGCTTTCTTT,CASSSDRTNTEAFF
TRBV12-3/TRBV12-4,TRBJ2-3,once,TRBD2,TGTGCCAGCAGAGCCGGGACTACCACAGATACGCAGTATTTT,CASRAGTTTDTQYF
TRBV25-1,TRBJ2-3,-,TRBD2,TGTGCCAGCAGTGAATCATGGCGGGGGGGCACAGATACGCAGTATTTT,CASSESWRGGTDTQYF
TRBV10-2,TRBJ1-2,-,-,TGCGCCACCTCGTCCGGCACCCGGGCTAACTCCTCCTTTCGATATGGCTACACCTTC,CATSSGTRANSSFRYGYTF
TRBV25-1,TRBJ2-1,-,TRBD1,TGTGCCAGCAAAGACAGGGGGCTCGACAATGAGCAGTTCTTC,CASKDRGLDNEQFF
TRBV5-4,TRBJ2-5,-,-,TGTGCCAGCAGCTTGGGCCGGGAACAGACCCAGTACTTC,CASSLGREQTQYF
TRBV27,TRBJ2-6,few,-,TGTGCCAGCACCGGCGCTGGGGCCAACGTCCTGACTTTC,CASTGAGANVLTF
TRBV20-1,TRBJ2-5,-,-,TGCAGAGCTAGGGCGGACAACATGGAAGAGACCCAGTACTTC,CRARADNMEETQYF
TRBV27,TRBJ2-6,once,-,TGTGCCAGCAGAGCATCCATTGGGGCCAACGTCCTGACTTTC,CASRASIGANVLTF
TRBV3-1,TRBJ2-1,-,TRBD2,TGTGCCAGCAGCCAAGATGGGGGACTAGCATCCTACAATGAGCAGTTCTTC,CASSQDGGLASYNEQFF
TRBV11-2,TRBJ2-1,-,-,TGTGCCAGCAGCACCACCCGGGTACGGTTCTTC,CASSTTRVRFF
TRBV29-1,TRBJ2-6,once,-,TGCAGCACCCAGCAAACTGGGGCCAACGTCCTGACTTTC,CSTQQTGANVLTF
TRBV20-1,TRBJ2-7,-,-,TGCAGTGCTAGCCGAGACGGCCCATACTACGAGCAGTACTTC,CSASRDGPYYEQYF
TRBV5-1,TRBJ2-7,-,TRBD1,TGCGCCAGCAGCTCGATGACAGGGAAGGGGAGCTACGAGCAGTACTTC,CASSSMTGKGSYEQYF
TRBV18,TRBJ2-7,-,-,TGTGCCAGCTCACCTAGCGGACCTATTCCTTACGAGCAGTACTTC,CASSPSGPIPYEQYF
TRBV20-1,TRBJ2-4,-,-,TGCAGTGCTAGCTCCGTAGCCAAAAACATTCAGTACTTC,CSASSVAKNIQYF